This TCR beta chain was recorded in a study of shared clonotypes between healthy human individuals. Study-level results: Sampling involved blood alone; tissue repertoires likely differ.

As concerns this clone: Antigen specificity is unknown.

Over several immunoSEQ plates, each subset's genomic DNA was distributed in even portions. The protocol was immunoSEQ multiplex PCR, while the TCRdb copy is restricted to in-frame clones and leaves out a portion. The table lists millions of clones, roughly 93% of them singletons, with about 0.37% in the top ten. CDR3 size: 12 residues. From germline, CDR1 is LNHDA and CDR2 SQIVND (reference sequence). The germline V and J ends were trimmed by 7 bases and 2 bases, with 8 bases remaining between them. Specimen: naive CD4+ T cells from PBMCs. Subset reported: CD45RA+ positively selected. This clonotype was obtained from a young man in good health. Some clones in this sample may be carry-over from other donors' samples. The chain couples TRBV19 to TRBJ2-5; no clear D. The CDR3 reads CASTVQQETQYF. CDR3 nucleotide sequence: TGTGCCAGTACGGTACAGCAAGAGACCCAGTACTTC.